These 28 T cell receptor beta chains were sequenced from one sample in a study of T-cell reconstitution after alpha-beta-depleted transplantation in children. Using unique molecular identifiers, the investigators prepared the TCRbeta library. Each CDR3 protein gets one entry after TCRdb re-called the PCR reads with MiXCR. This table has about 830,000 distinct CDR3 sequences, roughly 16% appearing once. The specimen was PBMCs, mostly from graft donor cells, collected 360 days after TCRalphabeta/CD19-depleted stem cell transplant. Receptors originate from a male patient aged 10 to 17 who had a stem cell transplant for acute lymphoblastic leukemia, so the T cells may come from the graft donor.

Only a few counts were recorded for this clonotype. V gene TRBV7-2 combines with J gene TRBJ1-3; D uncertain. Germline V lookup: CDR1 SGHTA, CDR2 FQGNSA. With 5 bases removed from V and 8 bases from J, the gap between germline ends came to 13 bases. The CDR3 is 13 amino acids. Here the CDR3 DNA reads TGTGCCAGCAGCCTAAGCCCCGGGGACACCATATATTTT. Its translation is CASSLSPGDTIYF. The variable domain in full, completed from reference TRBV7-2 and TRBJ1-3, reads GAGVSQSPSNKVTEKGKDVELRCDPISGHTALYWYRQSLGQGLEFLIYFQGNSAPDKSGLPSDRFSAERTGGSVSTLTIQRTQQEDSAVYLCASSLSPGDTIYFGEGSWLTVV.

This clonotype was detected a few times. This rearrangement joins TRBV20-1 to TRBJ2-3; TRBD1 is a possible D gene (6 bases). CDR1 and CDR2 from the germline V gene are DFQATT and SNEGSKA (reference sequence). Trimming shortened V by 6 bases and J by 0 bases, and 19 bases separated the two germline ends. The CDR3 covers 16 residues. The DNA for the CDR3 is TGCAGTGCCCTAGATCACCACAGGGAAAGCACAGATACGCAGTATTTT. This sequence encodes CSALDHHRESTDTQYF.

In its sample, this clonotype was seen a few times. The chain couples TRBV29-1 to TRBJ1-2; D might be TRBD1 (6 bases). Germline CDR1 reads SQVTM; CDR2 reads ANQGSEA. The CDR3 is 12 residues long. V dropped 3 bases and J dropped 4 bases, with 9 bases sitting between them. Here the CDR3 DNA reads TGCAGCGTTGACCCGGACAGCTATGGCTACACCTTC. Its translation: CSVDPDSYGYTF.

Ten or more counts support this clonotype. The chain couples TRBV5-1 to TRBJ2-3; TRBD1 matches at 8 bases. V lost 5 bases to trimming and J lost 5 bases; unmatched junction nucleotides: 13. In germline, CDR1 is SGHRS, CDR2 YFSETQ. This CDR3 spans 16 amino acids. The CDR3 DNA follows: TGCGCCAGCAGTAAGGACAGGGTGGGACTCCGAGATACGCAGTATTTT. Its translation is CASSKDRVGLRDTQYF.

This clonotype was detected many times. The V call is TRBV7-3, the J call TRBJ2-1; no clear D. The V end lost 4 bases, the J end lost 4 bases, and 8 bases lay between the germline ends. The CDR3 runs to 13 residues. CDR1 SGHTA and CDR2 FQGTGA come from the germline V gene. In nucleotides, the CDR3 is TGTGCCAGCAGCTCGCCCCTGTACAATGAGCAGTTCTTC. It specifies CASSSPLYNEQFF.

The rearrangement joins TRBV18 to TRBJ1-1, with 9 bases matching TRBD1. Looked up from germline, CDR1 is KGHSH and CDR2 is LQKENI. The CDR3 extends over 15 amino acids. V lost 3 bases to trimming and J lost 5 bases; unmatched junction nucleotides: 7. The CDR3 nucleotides read TGTGCCAGCTCACCTTTAGGACAGGGGCATACTGAAGCTTTCTTT. This sequence encodes CASSPLGQGHTEAFF.

A few counts support this clonotype. The chain couples TRBV4-1 to TRBJ1-1; tentatively, D is TRBD1 (6 bases). This CDR3 is 12 amino acids long. From germline, CDR1 is MGHRA and CDR2 YSYEKL. V gave up 4 bases and J gave up 7 bases, with 10 bases separating them. This CDR3 reads CASSPTGDEAFF. As DNA, the CDR3 is TGCGCCAGCAGCCCGACAGGAGATGAAGCTTTCTTT.

This clonotype was counted at least ten times. The CDR3 is CASSHRPVSSRETQYF. CDR3 in DNA: TGTGCCAGCAGCCACCGCCCGGTTAGTAGTCGAGAGACCCAGTACTTC. The chain couples TRBV12-3 or TRBV12-4 to TRBJ2-5; D is ambiguous. Deletions cut 6 bases from V and 4 bases from J, with 21 bases between. This CDR3 is 16 amino acids long.

This clonotype was counted only a few times. The chain is built from TRBV12-3 or TRBV12-4 and TRBJ1-1; the D gene is possibly TRBD1 (5 bases). The CDR3 runs 18 residues. Trimming stripped 2 bases from V and 2 bases from J, with 21 bases between. The DNA for the CDR3 is TGTGCCAGCAGTTTAAGTGGGGGATGGGTATTTGGTAACACTGAAGCTTTCTTT. This translates into CASSLSGGWVFGNTEAFF.

This clonotype was picked up a small number of times. This chain connects TRBV7-3 to TRBJ2-4; no definite D call. The CDR3 covers 13 residues. CDR1 is SGHTA, CDR2 FQGTGA, per germline. Trimming stripped 2 bases from V and 8 bases from J, with 10 bases between. In DNA form, the CDR3 reads TGTGCCAGCAGCTTAGGTCCCCCGGACATTCAGTACTTC. Amino acid sequence: CASSLGPPDIQYF.

This clonotype was detected ten times or more. The V call is TRBV12-3 or TRBV12-4, the J call TRBJ1-1; D perhaps matches TRBD1 (5 bases). The CDR3 spans 16 residues. V was trimmed by 3 bases and J by 1 base, leaving 15 bases between them. Written as DNA, the CDR3 is TGTGCCAGCAGTTTTTTTTACAGGTTTCCGAACACTGAAGCTTTCTTT. This sequence encodes CASSFFYRFPNTEAFF.

The CDR3 loop reads CASSLGTSGSFDNEQFF. The CDR3 DNA reads TGTGCCAGCAGCTTGGGGACTAGCGGCTCGTTCGACAATGAGCAGTTCTTC. This chain links TRBV11-2 with TRBJ2-1; 11 bases are shared with TRBD2. CDR3 length: 17 residues. Per the germline V gene, CDR1 is SGHAT and CDR2 is FQNNGV. After removal of 3 bases from V and 5 bases from J, the junction contained 9 bases not matched to a gene.

This chain joins TRBV2 and TRBJ1-4; D gene uncertain. This CDR3 is built from 18 residues. The ends were cut back, 3 bases at V and 3 bases at J, with 20 bases in the middle. Germline loops: CDR1 SNHLY, CDR2 FYNNEI. CDR3 protein: CASSDRGSSIGANEKLFF. In nucleotides, the CDR3 is TGTGCCAGCAGTGATCGGGGATCATCCATTGGAGCTAATGAAAAACTGTTTTTT.

This clonotype showed up many times. The chain recombines TRBV5-1 with TRBJ2-1; the match to TRBD1 covers 7 bases. CDR3 length: 17 residues. CDR1 is SGHRS and CDR2 is YFSETQ in the germline V gene. V dropped 3 bases and J dropped 0; count of bases not matched to a gene: 9. The CDR3 sequence is CASSYQRQGTSYNEQFF. DNA for the CDR3: TGCGCCAGCAGCTACCAAAGACAGGGAACCTCCTACAATGAGCAGTTCTTC.

A remark on this clonotype: A much larger clone lies a single base off, so this may be a read error. No conserved phenylalanine or tryptophan ends this CDR3, so it is likely a read error. The chain combines TRBV5-1 with TRBJ2-7; the D gene is possibly TRBD1 (5 bases). Trimming shortened V by 4 bases and J by 4 bases, and 21 bases separated the two germline ends. Germline V gives CDR1 SGHRS, CDR2 YFSETQ. The CDR3 is 16 residues long. CDR3 protein: CASSPGHPGNLYEQYI. The CDR3 DNA reads as TGCGCCAGCAGCCCCGGACACCCTGGGAACCTTTACGAGCAGTACATC.

This clonotype was seen more than once but under ten times. J is TRBJ2-1 and V is TRBV29-1; 8 bases map to TRBD2. The CDR3 is 16 residues long. Germline CDR1 SQVTM, CDR2 ANQGSEA. V shed 0 bases and J 6 bases; nucleotides not matched to a gene: 10. The CDR3 nucleotides are TGCAGCGTTGAAGATCGGATTAGCGGGATAGTCAATGAGCAGTTCTTC. It codes for CSVEDRISGIVNEQFF.

The chain links TRBV7-9 to TRBJ2-6, with D possibly TRBD1 on 5 matching bases. The CDR3 consists of 13 residues. Looked up from germline, CDR1 is SEHNR and CDR2 is FQNEAQ (reference sequence). V lost 3 bases and J 10 bases, leaving 10 bases between the germline ends. CDR3 bases: TGTGCCAGCAGCTTTCGCCAGGGAAACGTCCTGACTTTC. Protein: CASSFRQGNVLTF.

A few counts support this clonotype. The rearrangement uses TRBV5-1 and TRBJ2-1; D is ambiguous. Per germline, CDR1 SGHRS and CDR2 YFSETQ. Trimming shortened V by 0 bases and J by 6 bases, and 10 bases separated the two germline ends. This CDR3 spans 14 amino acids. The CDR3 DNA sequence: TGCGCCAGCAGCTTGGCCCCCGTCTTCAATGAGCAGTTCTTC. Amino acids: CASSLAPVFNEQFF.

The gene calls are TRBV5-1 and TRBJ2-1, with a weak D call TRBD2 (6 bases). Germline-derived CDR1 and CDR2 are SGHRS and YFSETQ. The CDR3 is 16 residues long. V was shortened by 4 bases and J by 0 bases, with 14 bases between the two germline ends. CDR3 region: CASSPEPTSSYNEQFF. Written as DNA, the CDR3 is TGCGCCAGCAGCCCGGAACCGACTAGCTCCTACAATGAGCAGTTCTTC.

This clonotype was recorded at least ten times. J is TRBJ2-7 and V is TRBV28; a weak D match, TRBD2 (6 bases). This CDR3 comprises 14 residues. Germline loops: CDR1 MDHEN, CDR2 SYDVKM. Trimming removed 2 bases at V and 2 bases at J, with 10 bases between. CDR3 sequence reads: CASSLAGRPYEQYF. CDR3 sequence (DNA): TGTGCCAGCAGTTTAGCCGGGAGACCCTACGAGCAGTACTTC.

This clonotype was counted many times. The V and J genes are TRBV27 and TRBJ1-6, with 8 bases fitting TRBD1. The CDR3 consists of 17 residues. Germline V gives CDR1 MNHEY, CDR2 SMNVEV (reference sequence). J was trimmed by 7 bases and V by 0 bases; bases with no gene match: 8. As DNA, the CDR3 is TGTGCCAGCAGTTTATCCCTGGACAGGGCCGAGAATTCACCCCTCCACTTT. Translating it yields CASSLSLDRAENSPLHF.

This chain links TRBV7-9 with TRBJ2-7, with TRBD1 identical over 8 bases. V lost 5 bases and J lost 3; bases outside the gene matches: 12. The CDR3 consists of 16 residues. The V gene's germline CDR1 is SEHNR and CDR2 FQNEAQ (reference sequence). The CDR3 DNA reads as TGTGCCAGCAGCCCAGAGACAGGGGCTTCTTTCTACGAGCAGTACTTC. Encoded protein: CASSPETGASFYEQYF.

The CDR3 region has the DNA TGTGCCAGCAGCCGCGAGGGTCCTCACACCGGGGAGCTGTTTTTT. Translated, it gives CASSREGPHTGELFF. This chain connects TRBV7-9 to TRBJ2-2, with a tentative D call TRBD2 (5 bases). The CDR3 spans 15 residues. Trimming removed 5 bases at V and 3 bases at J, with 13 bases between. Germline V CDR1 and CDR2: SEHNR, FQNEAQ (reference sequence).

This chain links TRBV18 with TRBJ1-5; D gene ambiguous. V was shortened by 1 base and J by 6 bases, with 19 bases between the two germline ends. The CDR3 contains 17 residues. Per germline, CDR1 KGHSH and CDR2 LQKENI. In nucleotides, the CDR3 is TGTGCCAGCTCACCACGGCCAGGTATGGATCGGGGTCAGCCCCAGCATTTT. Its translation is CASSPRPGMDRGQPQHF.

The V call is TRBV14, the J call TRBJ2-5, with D possibly called TRBD1 or TRBD2 (6 bases each). Germline CDR1 is SGHDN and CDR2 is FVKESK. V lost 1 base to trimming and J lost 3 bases, with 15 bases between them. The CDR3 has 16 residues. For the CDR3, the DNA is TGTGCCAGCAGCCAAGGTGTCAAGGGGGGTGAAGAGACCCAGTACTTC. Its translation is CASSQGVKGGEETQYF.

The chain couples TRBV12-3 or TRBV12-4 to TRBJ1-1, with D possibly matching TRBD1 (6 bases). Trimming took 7 bases from V and 4 from J, leaving 19 bases between them. The CDR3 is 15 amino acids. In nucleotides, the CDR3 is TGTGCCAGCACGCCCGCGGGGACACTTCGCACTGAAGCTTTCTTT. It codes for CASTPAGTLRTEAFF.

This clonotype was picked up a small number of times. The J gene is TRBJ2-7, the V gene TRBV12-3 or TRBV12-4; 8 bases match TRBD1. The CDR3 is 14 residues long. V was clipped by 4 bases and J by 3 bases; unmatched bases: 5. CDR3 nucleotide sequence: TGTGCCAGCAGTTCAGGACAGGGTCTCTACGAGCAGTACTTC. Amino acids: CASSSGQGLYEQYF.

This clonotype has at least ten counts. The chain recombines TRBV5-1 with TRBJ2-7; D remains unclear. The CDR3 has 13 residues. Trimming took 2 bases from V and 3 from J, leaving 9 bases between them. CDR1 and CDR2 from the germline V gene are SGHRS and YFSETQ. The CDR3 region has the DNA TGCGCCAGCAGCTTCACAGTGGGCTACGAGCAGTACTTC. It codes for CASSFTVGYEQYF.